This is a list of T cell receptor beta chains from one sample in a study of blood T cell repertoires in COVID-19. Measured with immunoSEQ multiplex PCR; TCRdb has only the in-frame clones, and not every one. The sample has 68,000 or so clones; roughly 85% are singletons. Sequencing used peripheral blood. The receptor set was obtained from a human donor in a cohort sampled during active COVID-19. Both conserved end residues are part of each CDR3. The D gene is left open where the match is weak. Some rows have no size entry. The others give once, few or many, or a class for an expanded clone.

cdr3_aa,cdr3_nt,j_call,clone_size,d_call,v_call
CASSLIAGPMNTEAFF,TGTGCCAGCAGCTTAATCGCGGGACCGATGAACACTGAAGCTTTCTTT,TRBJ1-1,.,.,TRBV7-9
CASSKEHSNYEQYF,TGTGCCAGCTCTAAAGAACATTCAAACTACGAGCAGTACTTC,TRBJ2-7,.,.,TRBV18
CASSPGGPSTGELFF,TGTGCCAGCAGTCCAGGGGGTCCGAGCACCGGGGAGCTGTTTTTT,TRBJ2-2,.,TRBD1,TRBV6-5
CASRLTSDSFYEQYF,TGTGCCAGCAGACTGACCTCGGACAGCTTCTACGAGCAGTACTTC,TRBJ2-7,.,.,TRBV7-8
CATQQGGSYEQYF,TGTGCCACCCAACAGGGGGGATCCTACGAGCAGTACTTC,TRBJ2-7,.,TRBD1,TRBV6-6
CASSGTGLAPNEKLFF,TGTGCCAGCAGTGGAACAGGGTTGGCACCTAATGAAAAACTGTTTTTT,TRBJ1-4,.,.,TRBV6-1
CAMRGQGNTEAFF,TGTGCCATGAGGGGGCAGGGAAACACTGAAGCTTTCTTT,TRBJ1-1,once,TRBD1,TRBV10-3
CASSSQMGGLGGTDTQYF,TGTGCCAGCAGCTCCCAGATGGGGGGGTTGGGGGGCACAGATACGCAGTATTTT,TRBJ2-3,.,TRBD2,TRBV9
CASSLTSGGAWVETQYF,TGTGCCAGCAGTTTAACGAGCGGAGGGGCATGGGTAGAGACCCAGTACTTC,TRBJ2-5,.,.,TRBV28
CASSQFHGLTEAFF,TGTGCCAGCAGCCAGTTCCATGGGCTTACTGAAGCTTTCTTT,TRBJ1-1,.,.,TRBV5-5
CASSPSWGESYEQYF,TGTGCCAGCAGCCCTTCCTGGGGGGAGTCCTACGAGCAGTACTTC,TRBJ2-7,once,.,TRBV4-2
CASSSRQELQETQYF,TGTGCCAGCAGCTCAAGACAGGAGTTACAAGAGACCCAGTACTTC,TRBJ2-5,.,.,TRBV5-4
CASSLDRAMRNSPLHF,TGTGCCAGCAGCCTCGACAGGGCAATGCGTAATTCACCCCTCCACTTT,TRBJ1-6,.,TRBD1,TRBV7-8
CASDLRREHGTEAFF,TGTGCCAGCGATCTCCGGCGGGAACATGGCACTGAAGCTTTCTTT,TRBJ1-1,.,.,TRBV5-6
CASSLVPSGGSDTQYF,TGCGCCAGCAGCTTGGTACCTAGCGGGGGCTCAGATACGCAGTATTTT,TRBJ2-3,once,TRBD2,TRBV5-1
CASSPAVAGGGGDTQYF,TGCGCCAGCAGCCCGGCCGTAGCGGGGGGCGGTGGAGATACGCAGTATTTT,TRBJ2-3,.,TRBD2,TRBV5-1
CASSRMTAANTGELFF,TGTGCCAGCAGCAGAATGACAGCCGCGAACACCGGGGAGCTGTTTTTT,TRBJ2-2,.,.,TRBV7-6
CASRLFGGSYEQYF,TGTGCCAGCCGCCTCTTCGGGGGCTCCTACGAGCAGTACTTC,TRBJ2-7,.,.,TRBV6-5
CASSQDVGTDTQYF,TGCGCCAGCAGCCAAGATGTAGGCACAGATACGCAGTATTTT,TRBJ2-3,.,.,TRBV4-3
CASSQEMLRGTDTQYF,TGTGCCAGCAGCCAAGAAATGTTGCGGGGCACAGATACGCAGTATTTT,TRBJ2-3,.,.,TRBV4-2
CASSFLTHTEAFF,TGTGCCAGCAGCTTCTTGACTCACACTGAAGCTTTCTTT,TRBJ1-1,.,.,TRBV5-8
CASRDGGGQGFGYTF,TGTGCCAGCAGAGACGGAGGGGGACAGGGCTTTGGCTACACCTTC,TRBJ1-2,.,TRBD1,TRBV2
CASSVRVPGELFF,TGTGCCAGCAGTGTCAGGGTACCCGGGGAGCTGTTTTTT,TRBJ2-2,.,.,TRBV6-4
CASSLAQGTGRNTEAFF,TGTGCCAGCAGCTTGGCTCAGGGAACGGGTAGGAACACTGAAGCTTTCTTT,TRBJ1-1,.,.,TRBV5-4
CATSVNRDRNSPLHF,TGTGCCACCAGTGTAAACCGGGACAGAAATTCACCCCTCCACTTT,TRBJ1-6,many,TRBD1,TRBV24-1
CASSEGQGTYGYTF,TGTGCCAGCTCAGAGGGACAGGGTACCTATGGCTACACCTTC,TRBJ1-2,.,TRBD1,TRBV18
CAWSPRGGVTNTEAFF,TGTGCCTGGAGCCCGCGGGGCGGGGTAACGAACACTGAAGCTTTCTTT,TRBJ1-1,.,.,TRBV30
CASSSGTGRAQHF,TGTGCCAGCAGCTCCGGGACAGGGAGGGCCCAGCATTTT,TRBJ1-5,few,TRBD1,TRBV7-9
CASSVQVAGTEAFF,TGTGCCAGCAGCGTCCAGGTGGCGGGCACTGAAGCTTTCTTT,TRBJ1-1,.,.,TRBV9
CASTRDRRNYGYTF,TGTGCCAGTACCCGGGACAGACGTAACTATGGCTACACCTTC,TRBJ1-2,once,TRBD1,TRBV19
CATPTGSGANVLTF,TGTGCCACCCCGACTGGCTCTGGGGCCAACGTCCTGACTTTC,TRBJ2-6,.,.,TRBV5-4
CASSPPPASGTGELFF,TGTGCCAGCAGCCCACCCCCAGCTTCGGGCACCGGGGAGCTGTTTTTT,TRBJ2-2,.,.,TRBV5-4
CAAKSDRLGNTIYF,TGTGCCGCCAAGTCGGACAGGCTCGGAAACACCATATATTTT,TRBJ1-3,.,TRBD1,TRBV6-5
CASSLGRLNSPLHF,TGCGCCAGCAGCTTGGGGCGGTTGAATTCACCCCTCCACTTT,TRBJ1-6,few,.,TRBV5-1
CASTGGGTDTQYF,TGCGCCAGCACTGGCGGGGGCACAGATACGCAGTATTTT,TRBJ2-3,.,.,TRBV4-1
CASSLGGQPKETQYF,TGTGCCAGCAGCTTAGGGGGCCAACCAAAAGAGACCCAGTACTTC,TRBJ2-5,many,.,TRBV7-2
CASKGTSGGRSSYNEQFF,TGTGCCAGCAAAGGGACTAGCGGGGGGAGGAGCTCCTACAATGAGCAGTTCTTC,TRBJ2-1,.,TRBD2,TRBV28
CASSRTVANTEAFF,TGTGCCAGCAGCCGTACAGTGGCCAACACTGAAGCTTTCTTT,TRBJ1-1,.,.,TRBV7-9
CASSPTRDTDTQYF,TGTGCCAGCAGCCCCACCCGAGACACAGATACGCAGTATTTT,TRBJ2-3,.,.,TRBV7-3
CASSGGGGYTF,TGTGCCAGCAGTGGGGGGGGCGGCTACACCTTC,TRBJ1-2,.,.,TRBV12-3/TRBV12-4
CASNLGQGPGETQYF,TGTGCCAGCAACTTGGGACAGGGGCCCGGGGAGACCCAGTACTTC,TRBJ2-5,.,TRBD1,TRBV6-5
CASSSGQGGSQETQYF,TGTGCCAGCAGCTCGGGACAGGGGGGTTCTCAAGAGACCCAGTACTTC,TRBJ2-5,.,TRBD1,TRBV7-2
CASRSIGTSGVVDTQYF,TGTGCCAGCAGATCGATCGGGACTAGCGGGGTGGTAGATACGCAGTATTTT,TRBJ2-3,.,TRBD2,TRBV27
CSVGRWGLASDTQYF,TGCAGCGTAGGGCGCTGGGGACTAGCATCAGATACGCAGTATTTT,TRBJ2-3,.,TRBD2,TRBV29-1
CASSPRTGLNEKLFF,TGTGCCAGCAGCCCGAGGACAGGGTTAAATGAAAAACTGTTTTTT,TRBJ1-4,.,TRBD1,TRBV7-2
CASSSAGGPNEKLFF,TGTGCCAGCAGCAGCGCAGGGGGGCCTAATGAAAAACTGTTTTTT,TRBJ1-4,.,TRBD1,TRBV3-1/TRBV3-2
CASSPLRGSSSQETQYF,TGTGCCAGCTCACCATTGCGAGGGTCTAGCAGTCAAGAGACCCAGTACTTC,TRBJ2-5,.,.,TRBV18
CSASSGGPDNEQFF,TGCAGTGCTAGTAGCGGGGGGCCAGACAATGAGCAGTTCTTC,TRBJ2-1,.,TRBD2,TRBV20-1
CASSQIGTDTQYF,TGTGCCAGCAGCCAAATCGGCACAGATACGCAGTATTTT,TRBJ2-3,.,.,TRBV3-1/TRBV3-2
CASSIQGTDTQYF,TGTGCCAGTAGTATACAGGGCACAGATACGCAGTATTTT,TRBJ2-3,few,.,TRBV19
CASSASRTLAAAGTQYF,TGTGCCAGCAGCGCATCCAGAACCCTAGCGGCGGCGGGGACCCAGTACTTC,TRBJ2-5,once,TRBD2,TRBV13
CASSARVVASGANVLTF,TGTGCCAGCAGCGCCCGGGTCGTGGCATCTGGGGCCAACGTCCTGACTTTC,TRBJ2-6,.,.,TRBV7-8
CASSPRADTEAFF,TGTGCCAGCAGCCCGAGAGCCGACACTGAAGCTTTCTTT,TRBJ1-1,once,.,TRBV3-1/TRBV3-2
CASSRDGASNQPQHF,TGTGCCAGCAGCCGTGACGGAGCAAGCAATCAGCCCCAGCATTTT,TRBJ1-5,.,.,TRBV7-9
CASSLSGRFHTRAFF,TGTGCCAGCAGTTTATCGGGCAGGTTCCACACTAGGGCTTTCTTT,TRBJ1-1,.,.,TRBV27
CASSEPGIEETQYF,TGTGCCAGCAGTGAACCCGGGATCGAGGAGACCCAGTACTTC,TRBJ2-5,.,.,TRBV2
CASSPGGGGLYSTEAFF,TGTGCCAGCAGCCCGGGGGGTGGGGGACTGTACTCCACTGAAGCTTTCTTT,TRBJ1-1,.,.,TRBV7-2